Included here is one TCR beta chain sequence, with context. Antigen specificity is unknown. This entry is derived from a study of beta chain features in type 1 diabetes. Overall study: All of the samples together had over 90 million sorted cells examined.

All of the isolated RNA was reverse transcribed, so expressed TCRB transcripts were sequenced. The data were produced by immunoSEQ multiplex PCR, yet TCRdb's version contains in-frame clones alone and is incomplete. This sample yields 45,000 to 60,000 clones, of which roughly 48% are seen a single time; approximately 0.13% belongs to the top ten. Study outcomes and limitations: Shorter templates may be favored by PCR, equally so in patients and controls. A potential influence of HLA type upon TCRB rearrangement remained unresolved herein. For Type 1 diabetes patients, all four CD4+ subsets carried TCRB CDR3s that were moderately but significantly shorter.

The CDR3 totals 17 residues. Germline CDR1 MGHRA, CDR2 YSYEKL. Losses at the gene ends were 2 bases for V and 2 bases for J; bases not matched to a gene: 9. Sample: stem cell memory CD4+ T cells from blood. The origin of this receptor is a man aged 25 to 40 with type 1 diabetes. The chain combines TRBV4-1 with TRBJ2-1; 7 bases match TRBD1. CDR3 region: CASSQPRQGQTYNEQFF. The DNA of the CDR3 is TGCGCCAGCAGCCAACCCCGACAGGGCCAAACCTACAATGAGCAGTTCTTC.